The next 30 T cell receptor beta chains were all read from a single sample in a study of T cells expressing NK-cell markers (dated by TCRdb to 2020 to 2022). Receptor libraries were prepared by 5' RACE. Sequenced on an Illumina HiSeq 2000. The reads, reprocessed by TCRdb, yield one row per CDR3 protein sequence and no DNA. The sample's table covers about 550,000 distinct CDR3 sequences. Roughly 3.6% of the sample is taken by the ten largest. Sequenced input: blood T cells: a sorted CD56 or NKG2C T cell subset, CD4+ or CD8+ T cells, or bulk PBMC T cells (not recorded which). The receptors shown here come from a man between 18 and 29 years old in good health. Donor details come from another sample of the same person, matched by shared clones.

The chain couples TRBV15 to TRBJ2-5. The CDR3 covers 16 residues. The germline CDR1 and CDR2 sequences are LNHNV and YYDKDF (reference sequence). CDR3 sequence reads: CATSSGDWTYQETQYF.

The chain uses TRBV12-3 or TRBV12-4 and TRBJ2-1; TCRdb indicates TRBD2, and absent DNA this call remains unverified. CDR3 length: 20 amino acids. The CDR3 loop reads CASSFSGTTWTKHSYNEQFF.

This rearrangement joins TRBV9 to TRBJ2-1; there is no DNA to check the TCRdb D call of TRBD1. The CDR3 has 14 residues. The germline gives CDR1 SGDLS, CDR2 YYNGEE. The CDR3 sequence is CASSVVTGGNEQFF.

This chain links TRBV29-1 with TRBJ1-2; absent DNA, TCRdb's TRBD1 call cannot be checked. This CDR3 region has 14 residues. Germline V CDR1 and CDR2: SQVTM, ANQGSEA. The CDR3 here is CSVGDSPNGYGYTF.

V gene TRBV29-1 combines with J gene TRBJ2-2. Germline V gene sequence: CDR1 SQVTM, CDR2 ANQGSEA. CDR3 length equals 15 residues. The CDR3 reads CSVEVMAANTGELFF.

CDR3 sequence: CASSTLLPTSGYYEQYF. The chain has TRBV6-1 and TRBJ2-7; TCRdb names TRBD2, which stays unverified in the absence of DNA. The CDR3 contains 17 residues. From germline, CDR1 is MNHNS and CDR2 SASEGT.

This rearrangement joins TRBV5-5 to TRBJ2-1; checking the TCRdb D call of TRBD2 is not possible without DNA. The CDR3 covers 17 residues. In germline, CDR1 is SGHKS, CDR2 YYEKEE (reference sequence). The CDR3 spells CASSPWPAGWSYNEQFF.

This chain joins TRBV12-3 or TRBV12-4 and TRBJ2-4; TCRdb outputs TRBD1, but without DNA this stays unchecked. The CDR3 contains 13 residues. CDR3 protein: CASSDNRGNIQYF.

The CDR3 region is CATRQAGRDGEQYF. The rearrangement uses TRBV11-1 and TRBJ2-7; with no DNA, the TCRdb D assignment of TRBD1 cannot be verified. The CDR3 totals 14 residues. CDR1 is SGHAT, CDR2 FQDESV, per germline (reference sequence).

The chain uses TRBV12-3 or TRBV12-4 and TRBJ2-7; TCRdb outputs TRBD2, but without DNA this stays unchecked. The CDR3 has 15 residues. The CDR3 here is CASRGGTSGTYEQYF.

The rearrangement uses TRBV6-1 and TRBJ2-2. The CDR3 runs 14 residues. Germline loops: CDR1 MNHNS, CDR2 SASEGT. The CDR3 reads CASRGFTNTGELFF.

The V and J genes are TRBV4-2 and TRBJ2-3; TCRdb indicates TRBD1, and absent DNA this call remains unverified. Germline CDR1 is LGHNA and CDR2 is YNFKEQ. This CDR3 comprises 16 residues. CDR3 loop: CASSQDRQGASDTQYF.

The CDR3 region is CASSQDWDTPSYEQYF. This chain joins TRBV4-3 and TRBJ2-7; as DNA is missing, the TRBD1 call by TCRdb cannot be tested. Germline assignment: CDR1 LGHNA and CDR2 YSLEER. The CDR3 totals 16 residues.

J is TRBJ2-3 and V is TRBV5-1; TCRdb selects TRBD1, and the lack of DNA leaves this call unchecked. The length of the CDR3 is 16 residues. Germline CDR1 reads SGHRS; CDR2 reads YFSETQ. CDR3 residues: CASRERWGLGTDTQYF.

The rearrangement joins TRBV24-1 to TRBJ2-1. The CDR3 is 15 amino acids. Per the germline V gene, CDR1 is KGHDR and CDR2 is SFDVKD. The CDR3 spells CATSERGNKRNEQFF.

The chain has TRBV5-1 and TRBJ2-2; TCRdb reports TRBD1, a call that lacks DNA to check it against. The CDR3 loop spans 18 amino acids. Looked up from germline, CDR1 is SGHRS and CDR2 is YFSETQ. The CDR3 loop is CASSLVESPGTMHRELFF. Filled out from reference TRBV5-1 and TRBJ2-2, the complete variable domain reads KAGVTQTPRYLIKTRGQQVTLSCSPISGHRSVSWYQQTPGQGLQFLFEYFSETQRNKGNFPGRFSGRQFSNSRSEMNVSTLELGDSALYLCASSLVESPGTMHRELFFGEGSRLTVL.

J is TRBJ1-2 and V is TRBV3-1. The germline V gene has CDR1 LGHDT and CDR2 YNNKEL (reference sequence). CDR3 length: 16 residues. The CDR3 reads CASSQEALRYHYGYTF.

CDR3 loop: CSASPDTFYNEQFF. V usage is TRBV20-1 and J usage is TRBJ2-1. The length of the CDR3 is 14 residues. Per the germline V gene, CDR1 is DFQATT and CDR2 is SNEGSKA (reference sequence).

This rearrangement joins TRBV7-6 to TRBJ2-3; TCRdb's D call, TRBD2, is unchecked because there is no DNA. Germline-derived CDR1 and CDR2 are SGHVS and FNYEAQ. There are 17 residues in the CDR3. The CDR3 is CASSLGGLAGLSDTQYF.

The chain combines TRBV29-1 with TRBJ2-1; TCRdb lists TRBD1, though no DNA is available to test this call. Germline V gene lookup returns CDR1 SQVTM and CDR2 ANQGSEA. The CDR3 totals 12 residues. CDR3 in amino acids: CSVNRGQNEQFF.

The rearrangement links TRBV6-1 to TRBJ2-2; TCRdb designates TRBD1, a call that cannot be tested without DNA. The CDR3 extends over 15 amino acids. Germline V gene sequence: CDR1 MNHNS, CDR2 SASEGT. The CDR3 protein is CASRLGQGTIGELFF.

The chain has TRBV5-1 and TRBJ2-4; TCRdb lists TRBD1, though no DNA is available to test this call. Germline V lookup: CDR1 SGHRS, CDR2 YFSETQ. This CDR3 contains 12 residues. The CDR3 is CASSPGEDIQYF.

The J gene is TRBJ2-7, the V gene TRBV6-1; TCRdb gives TRBD1 as the D gene, but with no DNA this cannot be confirmed. The CDR3 covers 14 residues. Germline V gene lookup returns CDR1 MNHNS and CDR2 SASEGT. CDR3 loop: CASLPYGASYEQYF.

This chain links TRBV12-3 or TRBV12-4 with TRBJ2-3; TCRdb gives TRBD1 as the D gene, but with no DNA this cannot be confirmed. The CDR3 contains 12 residues. The CDR3 loop is CASSLTGDTQYF.

This chain joins TRBV15 and TRBJ2-2; the TCRdb call, TRBD2, lacks DNA for checking. There are 16 residues in the CDR3. Germline V lookup: CDR1 LNHNV, CDR2 YYDKDF (reference sequence). The CDR3 region is CATSRDSGSHTGELFF.

The gene calls are TRBV20-1 and TRBJ2-7; TCRdb selects TRBD2, and the lack of DNA leaves this call unchecked. There are 18 residues in the CDR3. The germline V gene has CDR1 DFQATT and CDR2 SNEGSKA (reference sequence). The CDR3 region is CSARDPGLAGNNLYEQYF.

Here the CDR3 reads CASRPYRGGYEQYF. V usage is TRBV5-5 and J usage is TRBJ2-7; there is no DNA to check the TCRdb D call of TRBD1. The CDR3 spans 14 residues. The V gene's germline CDR1 is SGHKS and CDR2 YYEKEE (reference sequence).

The J gene is TRBJ2-1, the V gene TRBV12-3 or TRBV12-4. The length of the CDR3 is 15 residues. The CDR3 reads CASSPPNRSYNEQFF.

V and J are TRBV7-3 and TRBJ2-5; TCRdb gives TRBD1 as the D gene, but with no DNA this cannot be confirmed. The length of the CDR3 is 13 residues. Germline V gene lookup returns CDR1 SGHTA and CDR2 FQGTGA. CDR3 sequence reads: CASSPGVGETQYF.

The genes are TRBV23-1 and TRBJ2-1; TCRdb's D gene call, TRBD2, goes unchecked for lack of DNA. TRBV23-1 counts as an open reading frame of uncertain function. This CDR3 region has 16 residues. The CDR3 protein is CASRLAISGSYNEQFF.